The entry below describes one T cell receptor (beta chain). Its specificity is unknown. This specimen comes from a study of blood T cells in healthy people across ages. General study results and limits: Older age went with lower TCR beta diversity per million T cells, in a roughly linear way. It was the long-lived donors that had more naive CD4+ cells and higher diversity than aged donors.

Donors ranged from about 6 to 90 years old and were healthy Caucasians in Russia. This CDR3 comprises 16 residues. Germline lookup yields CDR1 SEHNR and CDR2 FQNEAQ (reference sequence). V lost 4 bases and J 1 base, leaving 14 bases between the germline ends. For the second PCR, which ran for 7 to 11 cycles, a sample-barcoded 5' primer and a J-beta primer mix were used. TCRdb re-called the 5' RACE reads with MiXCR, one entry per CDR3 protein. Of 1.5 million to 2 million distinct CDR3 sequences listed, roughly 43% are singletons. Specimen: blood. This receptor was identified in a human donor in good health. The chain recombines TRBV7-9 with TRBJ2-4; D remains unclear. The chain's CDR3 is CASSSTYSAAKNIQYF. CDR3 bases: TGTGCCAGCAGCTCAACCTACTCCGCGGCCAAAAACATTCAGTACTTC.